A selection of T cell receptor beta chains follows, all from one sample in a study of blood T cell repertoires in COVID-19. Measured with immunoSEQ multiplex PCR; TCRdb has only the in-frame clones, and not every one. The repertoire includes some 200,000 clones, 86% of them detected once, and roughly 9.7% sits in the top ten. The specimen sequenced was peripheral blood. These receptors originate from an older woman with COVID-19, enrolled during active disease. Each CDR3 is given without its conserved first and last residue. Each record gives: clone size, J gene, CDR3 length, V gene, CDR3 protein. Rows give clone size only sometimes, using once, few, many, or a class for an expanded clone.

- | TRBJ1-3 | 15 | TRBV7-6 | ASSLVQGLSSGNTIY
- | TRBJ1-2 | 14 | TRBV25-1 | ASSEPASRSGYGYT
- | TRBJ1-2 | 11 | TRBV10-2 | ASSGTGDSGYT
- | TRBJ1-5 | 12 | TRBV28 | ASLQGWGNQPQH
- | TRBJ1-1 | 13 | TRBV6-5 | ASSDYRVGGTEAF
- | TRBJ1-2 | 12 | TRBV19 | ASSIRRSNYGYT
once | TRBJ1-2 | 15 | TRBV18 | ASSPTGTAESYYGYT
- | TRBJ1-3 | 12 | TRBV29-1 | SVVGQGAGNTIY
- | TRBJ2-1 | 14 | TRBV7-9 | ASSPYRTSGYNEQF
once | TRBJ2-2 | 14 | TRBV28 | ASSAFGNRGTGELF
- | TRBJ2-7 | 13 | TRBV20-1 | SASRGQYPSYEQY
- | TRBJ1-5 | 12 | TRBV5-5 | ASSLGQGDQPQH
- | TRBJ2-1 | 14 | TRBV13 | ASSRGRTSGYNEQF
- | TRBJ1-2 | 9 | TRBV29-1 | SVEGAYGYT
- | TRBJ2-7 | 12 | TRBV27 | ASSPMVRGTEQY
once | TRBJ2-1 | 17 | TRBV27 | ASSLSRLAGRMSYNEQF
once | TRBJ2-7 | 14 | TRBV7-2 | ASSLILAGAVYEQY
once | TRBJ1-4 | 15 | TRBV10-3 | AISETGQLLSVEKLF
- | TRBJ1-5 | 13 | TRBV28 | ASSLEQGSNQPQH
- | TRBJ1-5 | 14 | TRBV24-1 | ATSDSGTGAYQPQH
- | TRBJ2-4 | 14 | TRBV6-2/TRBV6-3 | ASSSGRVLAKNIQY
- | TRBJ2-2 | 14 | TRBV15 | ATSTTGTGVTGELF
- | TRBJ2-3 | 14 | TRBV2 | ASRGGLASGPDTQY
- | TRBJ1-1 | 12 | TRBV9 | ASTLDGGNTEAF
- | TRBJ2-5 | 13 | TRBV7-2 | ASSSQGAREETQY
few | TRBJ1-1 | 13 | TRBV9 | ASSSGTGWNTEAF
- | TRBJ1-1 | 15 | TRBV7-2 | ASSQFGQGLIRTEAF
- | TRBJ1-5 | 14 | TRBV6-6 | ASSPRDRGGNQPQH
- | TRBJ1-3 | 12 | TRBV9 | ASTGLGSGNTIY
- | TRBJ2-3 | 16 | TRBV28 | ASRMLGLVAEGADTQY
- | TRBJ2-7 | 13 | TRBV9 | ASSGPGLAGHEQY
few | TRBJ1-2 | 13 | TRBV5-1 | ASSMAGGGSVGYT
- | TRBJ1-1 | 12 | TRBV5-1 | ASSPRPRDTEAF
- | TRBJ2-5 | 9 | TRBV7-2 | ASGGRETQY
- | TRBJ2-1 | 13 | TRBV5-1 | ASSLTSGRLNEQF
few | TRBJ2-7 | 13 | TRBV24-1 | ATSDTLQGAYEQY
- | TRBJ2-7 | 15 | TRBV3-1/TRBV3-2 | ASSRGTSGRFAVEQY
- | TRBJ1-4 | 12 | TRBV5-1 | ASKLTVTNEKLF
few | TRBJ2-7 | 12 | TRBV7-2 | ASSTQTATYEQY
- | TRBJ1-1 | 10 | TRBV30 | AWRQFNTEAF
- | TRBJ2-7 | 9 | TRBV20-1 | SARGEREQY
- | TRBJ1-6 | 12 | TRBV7-6 | ASSETGGLSPLH
- | TRBJ1-4 | 11 | TRBV2 | ASRVGVGEKLF
- | TRBJ2-7 | 10 | TRBV6-5 | ASSRTGHEQY
- | TRBJ2-5 | 15 | TRBV11-3 | ASSLDLLAGGRETQY
- | TRBJ2-7 | 12 | TRBV7-2 | ASSWTSGSYEQY
- | TRBJ2-3 | 12 | TRBV28 | ASSSRQLTDTQY
- | TRBJ2-7 | 13 | TRBV5-1 | ASSSGLAAPYEQY
- | TRBJ2-7 | 12 | TRBV6-4 | ASSDPGQSYEQY
- | TRBJ1-6 | 13 | TRBV4-3 | ASSQDLRYNSPLH
- | TRBJ1-5 | 12 | TRBV11-2 | ASSPGTGNQPQH
- | TRBJ1-1 | 13 | TRBV9 | ASSVGRQGGTEAF
- | TRBJ2-7 | 13 | TRBV7-2 | ASSWRTVTSYEQY
- | TRBJ2-7 | 12 | TRBV19 | ASSIASGNYEQY